This T cell receptor beta chain was found in a study of blood T cell repertoires in COVID-19. Germline V gene sequence: CDR1 SNHLY, CDR2 FYNNEI. This CDR3 contains 12 residues. V was clipped by 6 bases and J by 2 bases, with 7 bases between them. As originally analysed: For nucleated cells, counts were estimated from reference gene primer amplification. Using immunoSEQ multiplex PCR, the repertoire was profiled, and TCRdb retains in-frame clones only, with some absent. V, J and clone size are taken as reported in that table, and D and trimming were inferred from the DNA itself. The table shows tens of thousands of clones, with around 89% occurring only once.

The sample consisted of peripheral blood. The source is a man in his 70s with active or convalescent COVID-19. This chain connects TRBV2 to TRBJ2-5; no definite D call. CDR3 sequence reads: CASRPEQETQYF. The CDR3 DNA reads as TGTGCCAGCAGACCGGAGCAAGAGACCCAGTACTTC.